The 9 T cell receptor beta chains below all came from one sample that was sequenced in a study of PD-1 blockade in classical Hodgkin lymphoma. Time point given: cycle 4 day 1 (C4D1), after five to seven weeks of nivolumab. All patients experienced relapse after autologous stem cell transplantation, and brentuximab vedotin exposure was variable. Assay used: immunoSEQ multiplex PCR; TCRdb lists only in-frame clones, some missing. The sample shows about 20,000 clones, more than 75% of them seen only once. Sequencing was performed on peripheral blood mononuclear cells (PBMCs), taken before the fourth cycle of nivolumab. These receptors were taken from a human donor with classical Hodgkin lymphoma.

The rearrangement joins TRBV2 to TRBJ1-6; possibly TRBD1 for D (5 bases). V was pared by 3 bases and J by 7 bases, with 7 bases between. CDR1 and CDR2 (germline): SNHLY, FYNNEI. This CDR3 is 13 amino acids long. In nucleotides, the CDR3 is TGTGCCAGCAGTGACAGGGCCAATTCACCCCTCCACTTT. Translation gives CASSDRANSPLHF.

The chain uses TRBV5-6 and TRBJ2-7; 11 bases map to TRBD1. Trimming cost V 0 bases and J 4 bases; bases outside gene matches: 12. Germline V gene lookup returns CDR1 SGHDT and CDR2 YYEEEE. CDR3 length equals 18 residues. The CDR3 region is CASSLGGDRGSKVYEQYV. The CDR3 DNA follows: TGTGCCAGCAGCTTGGGAGGGGACAGGGGGTCGAAAGTATACGAGCAGTACGTC.

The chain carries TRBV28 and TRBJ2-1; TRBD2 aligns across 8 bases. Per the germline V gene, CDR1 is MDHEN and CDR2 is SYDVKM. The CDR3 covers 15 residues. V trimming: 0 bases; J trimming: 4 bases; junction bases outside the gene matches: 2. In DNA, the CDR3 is TGTGCCAGCAGTTTATGGGGCGGGGGGTACAATGAGCAGTTCTTC. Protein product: CASSLWGGGYNEQFF. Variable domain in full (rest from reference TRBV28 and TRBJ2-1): DVKVTQSSRYLVKRTGEKVFLECVQDMDHENMFWYRQDPGLGLRLIYFSYDVKMKEKGDIPEGYSVSREKKERFSLILESASTNQTSMYLCASSLWGGGYNEQFFGPGTRLTVL.

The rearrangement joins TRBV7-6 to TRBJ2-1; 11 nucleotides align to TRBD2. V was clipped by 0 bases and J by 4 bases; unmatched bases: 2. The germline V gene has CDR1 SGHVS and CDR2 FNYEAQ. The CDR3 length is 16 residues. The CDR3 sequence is CASSLAGTSGYNEQFF. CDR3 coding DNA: TGTGCCAGCAGCTTAGCAGGGACTAGCGGTTACAATGAGCAGTTCTTC.

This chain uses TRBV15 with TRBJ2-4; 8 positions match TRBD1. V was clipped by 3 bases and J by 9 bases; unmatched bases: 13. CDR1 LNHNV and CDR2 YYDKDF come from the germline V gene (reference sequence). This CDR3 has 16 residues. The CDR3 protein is CATSSAGQGRGGIQYF. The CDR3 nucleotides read TGTGCCACCAGCAGCGCTGGACAGGGTAGAGGTGGCATTCAGTACTTC.

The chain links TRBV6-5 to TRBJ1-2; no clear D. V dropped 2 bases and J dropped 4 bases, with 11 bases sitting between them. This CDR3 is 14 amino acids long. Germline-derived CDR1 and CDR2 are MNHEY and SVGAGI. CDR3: CASSYGSRSYGYTF. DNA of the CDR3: TGTGCCAGCAGTTACGGGAGCAGAAGCTATGGCTACACCTTC.

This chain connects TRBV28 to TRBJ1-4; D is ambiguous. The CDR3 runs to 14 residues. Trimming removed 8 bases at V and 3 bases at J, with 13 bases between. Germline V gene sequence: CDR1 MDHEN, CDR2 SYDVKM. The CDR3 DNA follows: TGTGCCAGCCGCCTAAGAGGGTCTAATGAAAAACTGTTTTTT. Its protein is CASRLRGSNEKLFF.

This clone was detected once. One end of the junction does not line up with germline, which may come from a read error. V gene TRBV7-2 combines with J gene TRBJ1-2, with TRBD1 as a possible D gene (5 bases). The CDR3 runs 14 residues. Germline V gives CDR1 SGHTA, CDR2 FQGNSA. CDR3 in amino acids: CASSLAGGNYGYAF. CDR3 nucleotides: TGTGCCAGCAGCTTAGCGGGGGGGAACTATGGCTACGCCTTC.

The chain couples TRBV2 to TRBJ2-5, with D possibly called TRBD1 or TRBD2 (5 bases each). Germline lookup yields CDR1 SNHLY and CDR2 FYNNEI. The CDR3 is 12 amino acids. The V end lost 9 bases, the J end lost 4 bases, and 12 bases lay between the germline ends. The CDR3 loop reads CASCRDLETQYF. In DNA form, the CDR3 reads TGTGCCAGTTGTAGGGACCTAGAGACCCAGTACTTC.